A selection of T cell receptor beta chains follows, all from one sample in a study of cytomegalovirus exposure and HLA in healthy donors. Data came from immunoSEQ multiplex PCR; TCRdb stores just in-frame clones and leaves some out. The sample has roughly 110,000 clones, over 80% seen once. The sequenced material came from PBMCs. These receptors were collected from a man in his thirties or forties in good health and CMV-seropositive. CDR3s include the opening cysteine and the closing phenylalanine or tryptophan. A D gene is named only where the DNA matches it firmly. Clone size is stated in some rows and not others, as once, few, many or a class when expanded.

TRBV7-9	-	-	TRBJ2-5	TGTGCCAGCAGCGGCAGCCCTGACGGGTGGGAGACCCAGTACTTC	CASSGSPDGWETQYF
TRBV5-1	-	-	TRBJ1-1	TGCGCCAGCAGTTCCATTCAGGGGAGCTACACTGAAGCTTTCTTT	CASSSIQGSYTEAFF
TRBV18	-	TRBD1	TRBJ1-1	TGCGCCAGCTCAGGGGGGACAGGGGGCTCTCAGGGCACTGAAGCTTTCTTT	CASSGGTGGSQGTEAFF
TRBV9	once	-	TRBJ2-3	TGTGCCAGCACCGATTTGGGTAGCGGTATCACAGATACGCAGTATTTT	CASTDLGSGITDTQYF
TRBV4-2	-	TRBD1	TRBJ2-2	TGTGCCAGCAGCCAGGATTCCGGGACAGGGAACACCGGGGAGCTGTTTTTT	CASSQDSGTGNTGELFF
TRBV6-5	-	-	TRBJ1-6	TGTGCCAGCAGTTACGGTCAGGGGCCTTCACCCCTCCACTTT	CASSYGQGPSPLHF
TRBV7-9	once	TRBD1	TRBJ1-2	TGTGCCAGCAGCTTAGGGCAGGGGGATCGCTATGGCTACACCTTC	CASSLGQGDRYGYTF
TRBV6-6	-	-	TRBJ1-2	TGTGCCAGCACCTCGAGTTATGGCTACACCTTC	CASTSSYGYTF
TRBV27	-	-	TRBJ2-5	TGTGCCAGCAGCCTACTCGACCAAGAGACCCAGTACTTC	CASSLLDQETQYF
TRBV27	-	TRBD2	TRBJ2-2	TGTGCCAGCAGCAGAAAAAACCCGGGACTAGCGACCGGGGAGCTGTTTTTT	CASSRKNPGLATGELFF
TRBV25-1	few	-	TRBJ1-2	TGTGCCAGCAGTCTCTCCCAGGGGATAGCTAACTATGGCTACACCTTC	CASSLSQGIANYGYTF
TRBV7-9	-	TRBD2	TRBJ2-5	TGTGCCAGCAGCTTAAGACTAGCGGGGGGACACCAAGAGACCCAGTACTTC	CASSLRLAGGHQETQYF
TRBV9	-	-	TRBJ2-3	TGTGCCAGCAGCGACGGTCAGCGAGATACGCAGTATTTT	CASSDGQRDTQYF
TRBV5-1	-	TRBD2	TRBJ2-1	TGCGCCAGCAGCATGACTAGCGGGGGGGCCTACAATGAGCAGTTCTTC	CASSMTSGGAYNEQFF
TRBV14	-	-	TRBJ1-3	TGTGCCAGCAGCCAAGAAGGAGCTCTGGTTGGAAACGCCATATATTTT	CASSQEGALVGNAIYF
TRBV2	-	TRBD2	TRBJ2-5	TGTGCCAGCAGTGGGCAACTAGCGGAACAAGAGACCCAGTACTTC	CASSGQLAEQETQYF
TRBV5-1	-	TRBD2	TRBJ2-5	TGCGCCAGCAGCTTGGATGGCGGGGGGAACCAAGAGACCCAGTACTTC	CASSLDGGGNQETQYF
TRBV5-6	-	TRBD2	TRBJ2-3	TGTGCCAGCAGCCGCGGGACTATAGATACGCAGTATTTT	CASSRGTIDTQYF
TRBV6-1	-	-	TRBJ1-6	TGTGCCAGCGCGGACAGAGAGAATTCACCCCTCCACTTT	CASADRENSPLHF
TRBV5-4	-	-	TRBJ2-7	TGTGCCAGCAGCTTGGGAAGTTCGAGGGAGCAGTACTTC	CASSLGSSREQYF
TRBV7-9	few	TRBD1	TRBJ2-1	TGTGCCAGCAGCTCGGGACAGGGTCCGAATGAGCAGTTCTTC	CASSSGQGPNEQFF
TRBV25-1	once	TRBD1	TRBJ1-2	TGTGCCAGCAGTCTAGGGACAGGGAGAAACTATGGCTACACCTTC	CASSLGTGRNYGYTF
TRBV7-3	few	TRBD2	TRBJ2-5	TGTGCCAGCAGCTTGACTAGCACGCAGACCCAGTACTTC	CASSLTSTQTQYF
TRBV19	-	TRBD2	TRBJ2-1	TGTGCCAGTAGTATAGACAGTCTAGCGGGGGGCACGAGGTCCTACAATGAGCAGTTCTTC	CASSIDSLAGGTRSYNEQFF
TRBV5-1	-	-	TRBJ1-2	TGCGCCAGCAGCTTGGACGGAGAATTGAATGGCTACACCTTC	CASSLDGELNGYTF
TRBV9	-	TRBD2	TRBJ2-2	TGTGCCAGCAGCGTACAGTCTAGCGGGGGGGCGAACACCGGGGAGCTGTTTTTT	CASSVQSSGGANTGELFF
TRBV11-2	few	TRBD1	TRBJ2-3	TGTGCCAGCAGCTTACAGGGGGTCGGGGATACGCAGTATTTT	CASSLQGVGDTQYF
TRBV10-1	once	TRBD1	TRBJ2-2	TGCGCCAGCAGTGAAGGGACAGCTAACACCGGGGAGCTGTTTTTT	CASSEGTANTGELFF
TRBV18	-	-	TRBJ2-5	TGTGCCAGCTCACCAACAGCAAACCAAGAGACCCAGTACTTC	CASSPTANQETQYF
TRBV5-4	few	TRBD2	TRBJ2-3	TGTGCCAGCTATAAAAGAGCGGGGGGAAGCACAGATACGCAGTATTTT	CASYKRAGGSTDTQYF
TRBV19	-	-	TRBJ1-2	TGTGCCAGTAGTATAGTCGGTCTACAGGGTGGCTACACCTTC	CASSIVGLQGGYTF
TRBV6-5	-	-	TRBJ1-1	TGTGCCAGCAGTGATCTGGACGGACTCGGGGCTTTCTTT	CASSDLDGLGAFF
TRBV30	-	TRBD1	TRBJ2-7	TGTGCCTGGAGTACGGAAGGACAGGGGCATTTCTACGAGCAGTACTTC	CAWSTEGQGHFYEQYF
TRBV6-6	-	TRBD1	TRBJ1-1	TGTGCCAGCACCCCGGGGACAGGAGTGTTGAACACTGAAGCTTTCTTT	CASTPGTGVLNTEAFF
TRBV30	-	TRBD1	TRBJ1-1	TGTGCCTGCATTCAGGGGGTGGACACTGAAGCTTTCTTT	CACIQGVDTEAFF
TRBV10-3	-	TRBD1	TRBJ1-2	TGTGCCATCACCTTAAGTCCGGGACAGGGATATGGCTACACCTTC	CAITLSPGQGYGYTF
TRBV11-1	-	-	TRBJ2-7	TGTGCCAGCAGCTCGTCCTACGAGCAGTACTTC	CASSSSYEQYF
TRBV30	-	-	TRBJ2-5	TGTGCCTGGAGTCCGCGGGTGCAAGAGACCCAGTACTTC	CAWSPRVQETQYF
TRBV6-5	-	-	TRBJ1-5	TGTGCCGGCGGGGGCCGGGGGGAAAACGGTCAGCCCCAGCATTTT	CAGGGRGENGQPQHF
TRBV19	-	TRBD1	TRBJ2-3	TGTGCCAGTAGTATTGGGGACAGGGGGACAGATACGCAGTATTTT	CASSIGDRGTDTQYF
TRBV30	-	TRBD1	TRBJ1-5	TGTGCCTTCGGACAGGGGTTTGATCAGCCCCAGCATTTT	CAFGQGFDQPQHF
TRBV7-2	-	TRBD1	TRBJ2-7	TGTGCCAGCAGCCACGGACAGGGGTGGATTTCCTACGAGCAGTACTTC	CASSHGQGWISYEQYF
TRBV15	-	TRBD2	TRBJ2-4	TGTGCCACCAGCAGGGGGGGGTCAGCCAAAAACAGTCAGTACTTC	CATSRGGSAKNSQYF
TRBV5-1	few	TRBD1	TRBJ1-4	TGCGCCAGCAGCGGCGGACAGGGGGTTCGATATGAAAAACTGTTTTTT	CASSGGQGVRYEKLFF
TRBV9	-	TRBD1	TRBJ1-2	TGTGCCAGCAGCGACGACAGGGGCCCCAATGGCTACACCTTC	CASSDDRGPNGYTF
TRBV4-1	few	TRBD1	TRBJ1-4	TGCGCCAGCAGCGAAGGTCCGGGACAGGGGTCTCGGAAACTGTTTTTT	CASSEGPGQGSRKLFF
TRBV11-3	few	TRBD1	TRBJ1-2	TGTGCCAGCAGCCAGGACAGGTGGGGGTATGGCTACACCTTC	CASSQDRWGYGYTF
TRBV11-2	many	-	TRBJ1-4	TGTGCCAGCAGCTCTACTAACAGGCTACTGAATGAAAAACTGTTTTTT	CASSSTNRLLNEKLFF
TRBV6-5	-	TRBD1	TRBJ1-4	TGTGCCAGCCGGGACAGGGGCGATGAAAAACTGTTTTTT	CASRDRGDEKLFF
TRBV5-6	-	-	TRBJ1-2	TGTGCCAGCAGCTTGGGACAGGCCCTCCCTAACGCCTTC	CASSLGQALPNAF
TRBV5-4	once	TRBD1	TRBJ1-5	TGTGCCAGCAGCCCGACGGACAGGGGATACAATCAGCCCCAGCATTTT	CASSPTDRGYNQPQHF
TRBV19	-	-	TRBJ1-2	TGTGCCAGTAGCCCCGGGGGTACGGGCTACACCTTC	CASSPGGTGYTF
TRBV6-5	-	-	TRBJ1-2	TGTGCCAGCAGATACAGGGAGATGCAGGGCTACACCTTC	CASRYREMQGYTF
TRBV5-5	-	-	TRBJ1-6	TGTGCCAGCAGCTTGTTAGTATTTGATTCACCCCTCCACTTT	CASSLLVFDSPLHF